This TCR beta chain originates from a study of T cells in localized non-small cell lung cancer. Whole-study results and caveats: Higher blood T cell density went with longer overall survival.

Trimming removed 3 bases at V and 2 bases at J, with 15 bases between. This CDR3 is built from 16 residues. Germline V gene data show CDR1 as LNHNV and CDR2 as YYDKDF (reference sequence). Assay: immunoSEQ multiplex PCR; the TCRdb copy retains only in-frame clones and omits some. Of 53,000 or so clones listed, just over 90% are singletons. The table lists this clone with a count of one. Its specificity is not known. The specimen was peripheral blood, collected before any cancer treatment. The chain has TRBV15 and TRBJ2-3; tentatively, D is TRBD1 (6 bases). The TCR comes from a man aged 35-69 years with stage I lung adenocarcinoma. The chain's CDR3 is CATSRGQGSFTDTQYF. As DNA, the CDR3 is TGTGCCACCAGCAGGGGTCAGGGGTCCTTCACAGATACGCAGTATTTT.